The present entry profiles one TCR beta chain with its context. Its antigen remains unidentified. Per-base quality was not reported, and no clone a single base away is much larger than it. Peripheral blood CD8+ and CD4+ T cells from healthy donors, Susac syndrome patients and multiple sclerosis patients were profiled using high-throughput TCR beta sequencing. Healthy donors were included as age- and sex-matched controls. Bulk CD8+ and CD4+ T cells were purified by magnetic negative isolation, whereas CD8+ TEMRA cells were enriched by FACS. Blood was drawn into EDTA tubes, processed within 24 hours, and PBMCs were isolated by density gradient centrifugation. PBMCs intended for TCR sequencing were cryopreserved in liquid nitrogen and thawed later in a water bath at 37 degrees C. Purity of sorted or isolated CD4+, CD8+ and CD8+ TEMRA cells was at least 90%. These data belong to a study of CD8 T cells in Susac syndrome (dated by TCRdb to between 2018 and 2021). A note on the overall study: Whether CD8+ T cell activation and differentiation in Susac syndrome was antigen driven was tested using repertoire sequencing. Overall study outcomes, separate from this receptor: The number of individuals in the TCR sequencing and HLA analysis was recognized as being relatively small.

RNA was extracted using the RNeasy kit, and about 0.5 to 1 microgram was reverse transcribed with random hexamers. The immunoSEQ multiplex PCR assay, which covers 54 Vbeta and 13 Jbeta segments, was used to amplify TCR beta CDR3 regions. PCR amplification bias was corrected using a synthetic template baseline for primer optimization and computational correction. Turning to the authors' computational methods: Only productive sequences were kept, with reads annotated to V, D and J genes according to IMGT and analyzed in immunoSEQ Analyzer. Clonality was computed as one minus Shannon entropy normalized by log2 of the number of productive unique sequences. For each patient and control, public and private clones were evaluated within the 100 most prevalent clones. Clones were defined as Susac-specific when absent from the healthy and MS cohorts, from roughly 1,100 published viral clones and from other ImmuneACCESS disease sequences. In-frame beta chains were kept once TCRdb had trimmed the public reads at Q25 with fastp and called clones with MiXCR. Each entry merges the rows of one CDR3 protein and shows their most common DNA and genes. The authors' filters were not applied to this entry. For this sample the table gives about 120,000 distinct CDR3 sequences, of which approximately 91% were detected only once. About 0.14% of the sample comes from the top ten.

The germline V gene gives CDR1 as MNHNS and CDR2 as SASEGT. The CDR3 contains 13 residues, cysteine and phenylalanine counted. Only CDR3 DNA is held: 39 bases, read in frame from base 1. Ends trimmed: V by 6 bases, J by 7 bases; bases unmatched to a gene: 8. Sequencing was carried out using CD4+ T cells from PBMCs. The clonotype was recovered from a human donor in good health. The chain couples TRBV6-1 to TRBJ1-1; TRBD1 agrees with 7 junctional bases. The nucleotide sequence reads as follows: TGTGCCAGCAGGGTAAGGACAGGTATTGAAGCTTTCTTT. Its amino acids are CASRVRTGIEAFF.